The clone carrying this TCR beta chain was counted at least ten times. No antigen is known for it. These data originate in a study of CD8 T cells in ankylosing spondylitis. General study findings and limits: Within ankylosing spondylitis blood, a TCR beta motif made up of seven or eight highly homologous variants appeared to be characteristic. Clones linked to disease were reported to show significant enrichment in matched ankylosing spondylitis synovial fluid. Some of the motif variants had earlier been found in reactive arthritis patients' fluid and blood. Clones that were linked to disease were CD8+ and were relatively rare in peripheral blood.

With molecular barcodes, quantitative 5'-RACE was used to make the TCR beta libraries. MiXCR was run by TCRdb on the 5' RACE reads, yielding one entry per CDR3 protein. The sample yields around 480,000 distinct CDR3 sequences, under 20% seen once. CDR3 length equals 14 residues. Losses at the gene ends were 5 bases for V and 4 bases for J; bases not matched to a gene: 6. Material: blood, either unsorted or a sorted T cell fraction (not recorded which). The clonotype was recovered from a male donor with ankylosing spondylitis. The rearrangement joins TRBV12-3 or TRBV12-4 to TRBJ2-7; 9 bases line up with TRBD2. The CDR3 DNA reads TGTGCCAGCAGTGGAGTAGCGGGGGTTTACGAGCAGTACTTC. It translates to CASSGVAGVYEQYF.